A single sample gave rise to the 20 T cell receptor beta chains below, sequenced in a study of radiotherapy plus CTLA-4 blockade in lung cancer. Repertoires were generated with immunoSEQ multiplex PCR, while TCRdb's copy carries only in-frame clones and drops some. The data contain over 95,000 clones, approximately 72% of them singletons. The sequencing here drew on peripheral blood, taken from a patient treated with radiotherapy plus ipilimumab. The receptors were gathered from a human donor with non-small cell lung cancer who had a partial response to radiotherapy plus ipilimumab. Some clones in this sample may be carry-over from other donors' samples.

The J gene is TRBJ2-5, the V gene TRBV28; D might be TRBD1 (5 bases). This CDR3 spans 13 amino acids. V gave up 3 bases and J gave up 5 bases, with 10 bases separating them. CDR1 is MDHEN and CDR2 is SYDVKM in the germline V gene. The CDR3 DNA reads as TGTGCCAGCAGTTTGCCAGGGATGGAGACCCAGTACTTC. It yields the protein CASSLPGMETQYF.

The chain uses TRBV5-1 and TRBJ2-2, with a possible D match to TRBD2 (5 bases). V lost 0 bases and J 6 bases, leaving 9 bases between the germline ends. This CDR3 contains 14 residues. Germline values: CDR1 SGHRS, CDR2 YFSETQ. In DNA, the CDR3 is TGCGCCAGCAGCTTGGAATGGCGGGCCGGGGAGCTGTTTTTT. Amino acid sequence: CASSLEWRAGELFF.

The V call is TRBV6-5, the J call TRBJ1-2, with D uncertain. Germline V lookup: CDR1 MNHEY, CDR2 SVGAGI. This CDR3 has 11 residues. V gave up 4 bases and J gave up 8 bases, with 8 bases separating them. The CDR3 protein is CASSSAGGYTF. DNA for the CDR3: TGTGCCAGCAGTTCGGCAGGAGGCTACACCTTC.

This clone was detected a few times. The chain has TRBV2 and TRBJ2-5; 10 bases are shared with TRBD2. V was clipped by 6 bases and J by 8 bases; unmatched bases: 3. Germline-derived CDR1 and CDR2 are SNHLY and FYNNEI. The length of the CDR3 is 12 residues. This CDR3 is CASRSGGGTQYF. Here the CDR3 DNA reads TGTGCCAGCAGGAGCGGGGGGGGTACCCAGTACTTC.

J is TRBJ2-1 and V is TRBV11-2; TRBD2 agrees at 11 bases. V trimming: 5 bases; J trimming: 7 bases; junction bases outside the gene matches: 7. Germline CDR1 SGHAT, CDR2 FQNNGV. The CDR3 length is 15 residues. The CDR3, as DNA: TGTGCCAGCAGCCCCCGACTAGCGGGGATTAATGAGCAGTTCTTC. It yields the protein CASSPRLAGINEQFF.

The rearrangement joins TRBV28 to TRBJ2-5, with 8 bases matching TRBD1. Unmatched junction bases numbered 15, after V lost 2 bases and J lost 7 bases. The V gene's germline CDR1 is MDHEN and CDR2 SYDVKM. This CDR3 region has 17 residues. The CDR3 sequence: CASSLTPSTGAEGTQYF. CDR3 DNA sequence: TGTGCCAGCAGTTTAACCCCCTCGACAGGGGCGGAAGGGACCCAGTACTTC.

This clone was observed a few times. The V call is TRBV19, the J call TRBJ2-7; 9 bases match TRBD1. Germline loops: CDR1 LNHDA, CDR2 SQIVND (reference sequence). The CDR3 is made up of 15 amino acids. V shed 7 bases, J shed 1 base, and the junction held 8 bases outside the gene matches. As DNA, the CDR3 is TGTGCCAGTAACCGGGGGACAGGGAGTTCCTACGAGCAGTACTTC. Translated: CASNRGTGSSYEQYF.

V and J are TRBV11-2 and TRBJ2-5, with TRBD2 matching over 7 bases. Per the germline V gene, CDR1 is SGHAT and CDR2 is FQNNGV. The V and J ends lost 2 bases and 11 bases, in that order; junction bases with no gene match: 5. The CDR3 is 12 amino acids. CDR3 bases: TGTGCCAGCAGCTTACGGGCGGGGGAGCAGTACTTC. The encoded protein is CASSLRAGEQYF.

For this clone: Its ends do not fully match the called genes, so a read error is possible. V usage is TRBV6-5 and J usage is TRBJ2-5; 8 bases are shared with TRBD2. The germline gives CDR1 MNHEY, CDR2 SVGAGI. CDR3 length: 13 residues. The CDR3 is CASRRPGLENQYF. The CDR3 DNA follows: TGTGCCAGCAGACGACCGGGACTAGAGAACCAGTACTTC.

By proportion, this clone is medium-sized. The chain joins TRBV5-1 to TRBJ1-3; D is perhaps TRBD1 (6 bases). Trimming left V 2 bases short and J 0 bases short, with 12 bases between. The CDR3 has 16 residues. From germline, CDR1 is SGHRS and CDR2 YFSETQ. CDR3 sequence (DNA): TGCGCCAGCAGCTTTATGACAGGCGACTCTGGAAACACCATATATTTT. It specifies CASSFMTGDSGNTIYF.

There are a few counts of this clone. This rearrangement joins TRBV9 to TRBJ1-4, with D possibly being TRBD1 (6 bases). Trimming left V 3 bases short and J 5 bases short, with 14 bases between. From germline, CDR1 is SGDLS and CDR2 YYNGEE. The CDR3 covers 15 residues. The CDR3 nucleotides are TGTGCCAGCAGCGGAGGGGGGGCAGGGAATGAAAAACTGTTTTTT. It codes for CASSGGGAGNEKLFF.

The chain uses TRBV7-9 and TRBJ1-2, with unresolved D. The CDR3 consists of 12 residues. CDR1 and CDR2 (germline): SEHNR, FQNEAQ (reference sequence). Between the trimmed V and J ends, which lost 5 bases and 6 bases, there was a span of 10 bases. The CDR3 loop reads CASSPRSDGYTF. DNA of the CDR3: TGTGCCAGCAGCCCGCGGTCCGATGGCTACACCTTC.

This clone occurred once. The chain joins TRBV5-1 to TRBJ2-2; TRBD1 matches 9 bases. From germline, CDR1 is SGHRS and CDR2 YFSETQ. The CDR3 has 13 residues. Losses at the gene ends were 5 bases for V and 6 bases for J; bases not matched to a gene: 2. The CDR3 reads CASRQGAAGELFF. The CDR3 nucleotides are TGCGCCAGCAGACAGGGGGCGGCCGGGGAGCTGTTTTTT.

The chain combines TRBV5-1 with TRBJ2-5; 8 nucleotides align to TRBD2. J lost 5 bases, V lost 4 bases, and 13 bases had no gene match. Germline lookup yields CDR1 SGHRS and CDR2 YFSETQ. The length of the CDR3 is 16 residues. The CDR3 loop reads CASSPMRAGDGETQYF. CDR3 nucleotides: TGCGCCAGCAGCCCCATGCGAGCGGGAGACGGGGAGACCCAGTACTTC. The full variable domain, in which reference TRBV5-1 and TRBJ2-5 provide the parts outside the CDR3, is KAGVTQTPRYLIKTRGQQVTLSCSPISGHRSVSWYQQTPGQGLQFLFEYFSETQRNKGNFPGRFSGRQFSNSRSEMNVSTLELGDSALYLCASSPMRAGDGETQYFGPGTRLLVL.

The chain links TRBV27 to TRBJ2-7, with TRBD2 identical over 9 bases. The length of the CDR3 is 14 residues. Trimming removed 8 bases from V and 5 bases from J; junction bases left unmatched: 10. Germline V CDR1 and CDR2: MNHEY, SMNVEV (reference sequence). For the CDR3, the DNA is TGTGCCAGCTCTCTGGGCGGGAGGGCCCACGAGCAGTACTTC. Its protein is CASSLGGRAHEQYF.

This clone came up once. This chain joins TRBV5-5 and TRBJ1-1; TRBD1 is a possible D gene (6 bases). From germline, CDR1 is SGHKS and CDR2 YYEKEE (reference sequence). The CDR3 totals 14 residues. Trimming took off 4 bases at V and 1 base at J, with 11 bases between the two ends. CDR3 DNA sequence: TGTGCCAGCAGCCCGGACAGCCAGAACACTGAAGCTTTCTTT. Translation gives CASSPDSQNTEAFF.

The chain combines TRBV27 with TRBJ1-4; D call uncertain. The V end was cut by 1 base, the J end by 7 bases, with 13 bases between. CDR1 MNHEY and CDR2 SMNVEV come from the germline V gene (reference sequence). The CDR3 is made up of 15 amino acids. The CDR3 region is CASSLLGSGSEKLFF. The CDR3 DNA reads TGTGCCAGCAGTTTATTAGGTTCGGGGTCTGAAAAACTGTTTTTT. The whole variable domain, remainder taken from reference TRBV27 and TRBJ1-4, is EAQVTQNPRYLITVTGKKLTVTCSQNMNHEYMSWYRQDPGLGLRQIYYSMNVEVTDKGDVPEGYKVSRKEKRNFPLILESPSPNQTSLYFCASSLLGSGSEKLFFGSGTQLSVL.

This clone was detected a few times. V gene TRBV4-2 combines with J gene TRBJ2-1; perhaps TRBD2 as D (5 bases). With 0 bases removed from V and 10 bases from J, the gap between germline ends came to 10 bases. The CDR3 is 13 residues long. CDR1 and CDR2 from the germline V gene are LGHNA and YNFKEQ. The CDR3 DNA follows: TGTGCCAGCAGCCAAGATCCGGGAATCGAGCAGTTCTTC. Protein product: CASSQDPGIEQFF.

DNA of the CDR3: TGTGCCAGCAGTGAGGTGTGGGTGGGCTTGGCTTTCTTT. This encodes CASSEVWVGLAFF. The V gene is TRBV2, the J gene TRBJ1-1; D is ambiguous. The germline V gene has CDR1 SNHLY and CDR2 FYNNEI. The CDR3 length is 13 residues. Trimming stripped 3 bases from V and 11 bases from J, with 16 bases between.

The chain links TRBV6-1 to TRBJ2-7; tentatively, D is TRBD1 (6 bases). This CDR3 has 15 residues. CDR1 is MNHNS, CDR2 SASEGT, per germline. The V and J ends lost 6 bases and 10 bases respectively, with 25 bases between them. The CDR3 DNA is TGTGCCAGCAGCGATAGTTACAGCAGGGGCACCTACCAGTACTTC. Translated: CASSDSYSRGTYQYF.